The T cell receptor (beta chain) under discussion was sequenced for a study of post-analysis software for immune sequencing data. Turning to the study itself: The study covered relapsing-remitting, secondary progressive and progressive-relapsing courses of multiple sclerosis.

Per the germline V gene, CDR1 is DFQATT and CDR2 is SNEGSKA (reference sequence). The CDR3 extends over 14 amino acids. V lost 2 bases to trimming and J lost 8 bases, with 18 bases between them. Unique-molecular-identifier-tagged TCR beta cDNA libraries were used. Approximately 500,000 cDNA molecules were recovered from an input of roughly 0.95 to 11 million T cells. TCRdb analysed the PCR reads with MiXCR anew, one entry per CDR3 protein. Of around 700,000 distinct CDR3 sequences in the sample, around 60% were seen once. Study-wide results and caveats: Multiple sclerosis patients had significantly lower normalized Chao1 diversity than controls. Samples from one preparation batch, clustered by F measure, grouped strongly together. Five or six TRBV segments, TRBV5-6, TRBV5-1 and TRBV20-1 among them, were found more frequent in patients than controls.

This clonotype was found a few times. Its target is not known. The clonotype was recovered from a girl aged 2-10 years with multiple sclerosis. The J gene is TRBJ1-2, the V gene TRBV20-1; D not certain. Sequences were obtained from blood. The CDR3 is CSARPPAVGRGYTF. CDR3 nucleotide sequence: TGCAGTGCTAGACCTCCGGCAGTTGGCCGAGGCTACACCTTC.